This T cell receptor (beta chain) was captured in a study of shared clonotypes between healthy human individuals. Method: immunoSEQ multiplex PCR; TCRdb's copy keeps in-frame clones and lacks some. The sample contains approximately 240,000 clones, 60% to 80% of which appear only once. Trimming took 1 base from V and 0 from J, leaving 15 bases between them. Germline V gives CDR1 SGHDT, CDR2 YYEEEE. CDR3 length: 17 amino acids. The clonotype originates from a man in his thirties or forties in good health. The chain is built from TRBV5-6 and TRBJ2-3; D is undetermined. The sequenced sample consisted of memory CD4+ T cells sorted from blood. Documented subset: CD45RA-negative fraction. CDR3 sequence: CASSLYSFSLSTDTQYF. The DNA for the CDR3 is TGTGCCAGCAGCTTGTATAGCTTTAGCCTCAGCACAGATACGCAGTATTTT. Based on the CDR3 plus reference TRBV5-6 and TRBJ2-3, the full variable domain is DAGVTQSPTHLIKTRGQQVTLRCSPKSGHDTVSWYQQALGQGPQFIFQYYEEEERQRGNFPDRFSGHQFPNYSSELNVNALLLGDSALYLCASSLYSFSLSTDTQYFGPGTRLTVL.